This paragraph reports one T cell receptor (beta chain). The CDR3 spans 11 residues. Germline V gene data show CDR1 as MGHRA and CDR2 as YSYEKL. V was clipped by 2 bases and J by 4 bases, with 2 bases between them. This record belongs to a study of T cells after yellow fever vaccination. TCRdb re-called the 5' RACE reads with MiXCR, one entry per CDR3 protein. Of a few hundred thousand distinct CDR3 sequences in the sample, around 9.3% were seen once. The source is a man aged 18-30 years who received the YFV17D yellow fever vaccine. The J gene is TRBJ1-1, the V gene TRBV4-1; no definite D call. This specimen consisted of CD4+ T cells sorted from PBMCs, obtained 5 days after the yellow fever booster vaccination. The chain's CDR3 is CASSQFTEAFF. In nucleotides, the CDR3 is TGCGCCAGCAGCCAATTCACTGAAGCTTTCTTT.